The TCR beta chain described here comes from a study of early T cells in non-severe SARS-CoV-2 infection. Relative to its sample, this clonotype is medium-sized. Germline loops: CDR1 DFQATT, CDR2 SNEGSKA (reference sequence). The CDR3 has 12 residues. V dropped 6 bases and J dropped 6 bases, with 15 bases sitting between them. TCRdb reanalysed the 5' RACE reads using MiXCR and keeps one entry per CDR3 protein. The sample shows more than 15,000 distinct CDR3 sequences, about 5.4% of them seen only once. This sample comprised whole blood, obtained at baseline. This TCR derives from an adult who was a healthcare worker with PCR-confirmed SARS-CoV-2 infection or an uninfected control (not recorded which). The V and J genes are TRBV20-1 and TRBJ2-7; D uncertain. The chain's CDR3 is CSARSLLGEQYF. CDR3 in DNA: TGCAGTGCCCGGAGTCTCCTGGGCGAGCAGTACTTC.